Following are 26 T cell receptor beta chains from one sample sequenced in a study of read filtering for tumor transcriptome and immune sequencing (dated by TCRdb to the early 2020s). The run used an Illumina HiSeq 4000. TCR libraries were built from approximately 0.4 ug RNA with the Immunoverse kit, using molecular barcoded adaptors covering alpha/delta and beta/gamma chains. TCRdb trimmed the raw reads at Q25, called clones with MiXCR and kept productive beta chains. CDR3 protein sequences are deduplicated, and each keeps its most common genes and DNA. In this sample the table shows tens of thousands of distinct CDR3 sequences, roughly 18% of which occur a single time. Of the sample, roughly a tenth is held by the ten largest clones. Sequencing was carried out using a population of CD138-negative cells sorted from bone marrow. The cell subset or site label on this specimen signifies: bone marrow mononuclear cells depleted of CD138+ plasma/myeloma cells by negative magnetic selection. The source is a donor aged 40 or over with multiple myeloma.

This clonotype was picked up many times. The rearrangement links TRBV20-1 to TRBJ1-2; D remains ambiguous. The CDR3 is made up of 12 amino acids. The germline V and J ends were trimmed by 4 bases and 4 bases, with 10 bases remaining between them. The germline V gene encodes CDR1 DFQATT and CDR2 SNEGSKA (reference sequence). CDR3 in amino acids: CSATPNGYGYTF. The CDR3 coding sequence is TGCAGTGCTACCCCGAATGGCTATGGCTACACCTTC.

This clonotype was picked up many times. The chain has TRBV15 and TRBJ1-2; D unresolved. Germline assignment: CDR1 LNHNV and CDR2 YYDKDF (reference sequence). The CDR3 has 14 residues. With 0 bases removed from V and 7 bases from J, the gap between germline ends came to 12 bases. The CDR3 nucleotides are TGTGCCACCAGCAGAGATCGGGCAGTTTTTGGCTACACCTTC. This encodes CATSRDRAVFGYTF.

This clonotype was found many times. The chain joins TRBV29-1 to TRBJ2-1; no clear D gene. The CDR3 has 14 amino acids. V was clipped by 4 bases and J by 0 bases, with 10 bases between them. Germline CDR1 and CDR2: SQVTM and ANQGSEA. The CDR3 spells CSVVLLSSYNEQFF. The CDR3 DNA sequence: TGCAGCGTTGTTTTGTTGAGCTCCTACAATGAGCAGTTCTTC.

Turning to this clonotype: This may be a read error, as it is one base from a much larger clone. V usage is TRBV2 and J usage is TRBJ1-2, with 9 bases identical to TRBD1. CDR1 is SNHLY and CDR2 is FYNNEI in the germline V gene. This CDR3 has 13 residues. J lost 6 bases, V lost 6 bases, and 5 bases had no gene match. The CDR3 sequence: CASRRQGDDGYTF. The CDR3 DNA sequence: TGTGCCAGCAGACGACAGGGGGACGATGGCTACACCTTC.

This sequence joins TRBV29-1 and TRBJ2-5, with 8 bases lining up with TRBD1. The V and J ends lost 6 bases and 2 bases, in that order; junction bases with no gene match: 8. CDR1 and CDR2 (germline): SQVTM, ANQGSEA. The CDR3 is 14 amino acids. The CDR3 spells CSVDRGFRQETQYF. CDR3 sequence (DNA): TGCAGCGTAGACAGGGGCTTCCGACAAGAGACCCAGTACTTC.

Comment on this clonotype: With only one base between it and a far larger clone, this is likely a read error. This sequence joins TRBV11-2 and TRBJ2-7, with 14 nucleotides matching TRBD2. The junction had 9 bases not matched to a gene; V was cut back by 4 bases and J by 10 bases. CDR3 size: 15 residues. Germline loops: CDR1 SGHAT, CDR2 FQNNGV. The CDR3 reads CASSSGLAGAIDQYF. DNA for the CDR3: TGTGCCAGCAGCTCGGGACTAGCGGGGGCTATCGACCAGTACTTC.

This clonotype has only one observation. A much larger clonotype is one base distant, so this may be a read error. This chain connects TRBV5-1 to TRBJ1-1, with TRBD1 as a possible D gene (5 bases). The CDR3 is 13 amino acids. V shed 4 bases and J shed 5 bases, with 12 bases lying between them. CDR1 is SGHRS and CDR2 is YFSETQ in the germline V gene. The CDR3 loop is CASSLPGRTEAFF. CDR3 in DNA: TGCGCCAGCAGCCTCCCAGGGAGGACTGAAGCTTTCTTT.

The sample holds many counts of this clonotype. The chain uses TRBV5-1 and TRBJ1-1; no clear D gene. V was cut by 4 bases and J by 3 bases, with 16 bases left in between. From germline, CDR1 is SGHRS and CDR2 YFSETQ. The CDR3 has 15 residues. The CDR3 sequence: CASSSRSEEYTEAFF. CDR3 sequence (DNA): TGCGCCAGCAGCAGCAGGAGCGAAGAGTACACTGAAGCTTTCTTT. Variable domain in full (rest from reference TRBV5-1 and TRBJ1-1): KAGVTQTPRYLIKTRGQQVTLSCSPISGHRSVSWYQQTPGQGLQFLFEYFSETQRNKGNFPGRFSGRQFSNSRSEMNVSTLELGDSALYLCASSSRSEEYTEAFFGQGTRLTVV.

A word on this clonotype: The CDR3 end shows no conserved phenylalanine or tryptophan, and so a read error is likely. The chain couples TRBV5-1 to TRBJ2-3, with 8 nucleotides matching TRBD2. CDR1 SGHRS and CDR2 YFSETQ come from the germline V gene. This CDR3 is 17 amino acids long. Here the CDR3 DNA reads TGCACCAGCAGCCCTGCTCGGTCAGCGGGAGAGTCAGATACGCAGTATCTT. Translating gives CTSSPARSAGESDTQYL.

This clonotype was observed a handful of times. The V call is TRBV29-1, the J call TRBJ2-5; TRBD1 agrees at 10 bases. There are 14 residues in the CDR3. J lost 5 bases, V lost 6 bases, and 9 bases had no gene match. Germline V gene data show CDR1 as SQVTM and CDR2 as ANQGSEA. DNA for the CDR3: TGCAGCGTCCCGGGACAGGGGAGTGAGGAGACCCAGTACTTC. Translating it yields CSVPGQGSEETQYF.

This clonotype was found many times. The chain couples TRBV5-1 to TRBJ1-3; unclear D gene. The CDR3 has 14 amino acids. The ends were cut back, 0 bases at V and 2 bases at J, with 6 bases in the middle. Per the germline V gene, CDR1 is SGHRS and CDR2 is YFSETQ. CDR3 in amino acids: CASSLGSPGNTIYF. The CDR3 DNA sequence: TGCGCCAGCAGCTTGGGGTCCCCTGGAAACACCATATATTTT.

In DNA form, the CDR3 reads TGTGCCAGTAGTATTTACCGGCGGCAGATATCCTACAATGAGCAGTTCTTC. Translated, it gives CASSIYRRQISYNEQFF. This rearrangement joins TRBV19 to TRBJ2-1; D is ambiguous. V dropped 3 bases and J dropped 1 base, with 16 bases sitting between them. Germline CDR1 is LNHDA and CDR2 is SQIVND (reference sequence). The CDR3 covers 17 residues. The variable domain in full, completed from reference TRBV19 and TRBJ2-1, reads DGGITQSPKYLFRKEGQNVTLSCEQNLNHDAMYWYRQDPGQGLRLIYYSQIVNDFQKGDIAEGYSVSREKKESFPLTVTSAQKNPTAFYLCASSIYRRQISYNEQFFGPGTRLTVL.

This clonotype has at least ten counts. The chain employs TRBV19 and TRBJ1-5; 8 bases match TRBD1. The CDR3 sequence is 14 residues long. Trimming at V came to 7 bases and at J to 7 bases, leaving 9 bases not matched to a gene. Germline V gene data show CDR1 as LNHDA and CDR2 as SQIVND (reference sequence). The CDR3 sequence: CASTPRRQGQPQHF. The CDR3 DNA reads TGTGCCAGTACCCCCCGTAGACAGGGGCAGCCCCAGCATTTT.

This clonotype was detected many times. The V call is TRBV3-1, the J call TRBJ1-1; TRBD1 aligns across 9 bases. The CDR3 spans 15 residues. CDR1 is LGHDT, CDR2 YNNKEL, per germline (reference sequence). V lost 0 bases, J lost 6 bases, and 5 bases stayed unmatched. The CDR3 coding sequence is TGTGCCAGCAGCCAAGATCCCACAGGGGGCTCTGAAGCTTTCTTT. This encodes CASSQDPTGGSEAFF.

To note about this clonotype: The junction differs from germline at one of its ends, possibly a read error. This sequence joins TRBV5-1 and TRBJ1-1; no definite D call. The germline V gene has CDR1 SGHRS and CDR2 YFSETQ. The CDR3 extends over 13 amino acids. CDR3 amino acids: CAGSLNPNTEAFF. The CDR3 bases are TGCGCCGGCAGCCTCAACCCGAACACTGAGGCTTTCTTT.

This clonotype occurred many times. This chain connects TRBV10-3 to TRBJ2-1; 10 bases fit TRBD2. This CDR3 is built from 14 residues. Germline V gene data show CDR1 as ENHRY and CDR2 as SYGVKD. The V and J ends lost 0 bases and 11 bases, in that order; junction bases with no gene match: 4. The CDR3, as DNA: TGTGCCATCAGTGAGTCCGGGACTAGCGATAAGCAGTTCTTC. Translating it yields CAISESGTSDKQFF.

This clonotype has at least ten counts. The chain recombines TRBV5-1 with TRBJ2-6, with D possibly matching TRBD1 (5 bases). This CDR3 has 18 residues. V lost 3 bases, J lost 1 base, and 17 bases lay in between. Germline V lookup: CDR1 SGHRS, CDR2 YFSETQ. As DNA, the CDR3 is TGCGCCAGCAGCTCGTTACCCTTAACAGGTTCTGGGGCCAACGTCCTGACTTTC. Its translation is CASSSLPLTGSGANVLTF.

This clonotype was observed many times. V and J are TRBV30 and TRBJ2-2; 11 nucleotides match TRBD1. The V segment lost 3 bases and the J segment 3 bases; nucleotides outside the gene matches: 3. The V gene's germline CDR1 is GTSNPN and CDR2 SVGIG (reference sequence). This CDR3 is built from 15 residues. This CDR3 is CAWSLGQGDTGELFF. CDR3 sequence (DNA): TGTGCCTGGAGCCTGGGACAGGGGGACACCGGGGAGCTGTTTTTT. The whole variable domain, filled in from reference TRBV30 and TRBJ2-2, reads SQTIHQWPATLVQPVGSPLSLECTVEGTSNPNLYWYRQAAGRGLQLLFYSVGIGQISSEVPQNLSASRPQDRQFILSSKKLLLSDSGFYLCAWSLGQGDTGELFFGEGSRLTVL.

This clonotype was found a few times. The genes are TRBV12-3 or TRBV12-4 and TRBJ1-5; the D gene is possibly TRBD1 (6 bases). CDR3 length: 16 amino acids. The V and J ends lost 5 bases and 2 bases respectively, with 16 bases between them. The CDR3 coding sequence is TGTGCCAGCAGTGGCTTTCGGGCAGGGGGCAATCAGCCCCAGCATTTT. Residues: CASSGFRAGGNQPQHF.

This clonotype was counted at least ten times. This chain links TRBV11-2 with TRBJ2-1; a weak D match, TRBD1 (6 bases). CDR3 length equals 16 residues. Germline CDR1 is SGHAT and CDR2 is FQNNGV. V was trimmed by 4 bases and J by 2 bases, leaving 15 bases between them. The CDR3 nucleotides are TGTGCCAGCAGCTCCCAGGGGATGACCGCCTACAATGAGCAGTTCTTC. Translating it yields CASSSQGMTAYNEQFF.

The sample holds a few counts of this clonotype. The chain uses TRBV5-1 and TRBJ1-1; TRBD1 aligns across 7 bases. Germline-derived CDR1 and CDR2 are SGHRS and YFSETQ. CDR3 length: 16 amino acids. V shed 0 bases, J shed 4 bases, and the junction held 9 bases outside the gene matches. The CDR3 loop reads CASSLVGLNRGTEAFF. The CDR3 DNA is TGCGCCAGCAGCTTGGTTGGACTTAACAGGGGCACTGAAGCTTTCTTT.

This clonotype was seen at least ten times. CDR3 in DNA: TGTGCCAGCAGCTTAAATAATCAGCCCCAGCATTTT. The encoded protein is CASSLNNQPQHF. This rearrangement joins TRBV7-8 to TRBJ1-5; D ambiguous. The germline CDR1 and CDR2 sequences are SGHVS and FQNEAQ. The CDR3 has 12 residues. Trimming removed 2 bases at V and 4 bases at J, with 3 bases between.

As regards this clonotype: A far larger clone is only one base removed, so a read error is likely. The CDR3, as DNA: TGTGCCAGCAGCCCGGACAGTTCCTACAATGAGCAGTTCTTC. This encodes CASSPDSSYNEQFF. This chain connects TRBV5-5 to TRBJ2-1; TRBD1 is a possible D gene (6 bases). Germline-derived CDR1 and CDR2 are SGHKS and YYEKEE (reference sequence). The CDR3 is 14 amino acids. V gave up 4 bases and J gave up 1 base, with 9 bases separating them. The complete variable domain, with remaining parts taken from reference TRBV5-5 and TRBJ2-1, reads DAGVTQSPTHLIKTRGQQVTLRCSPISGHKSVSWYQQVLGQGPQFIFQYYEKEERGRGNFPDRFSARQFPNYSSELNVNALLLGDSALYLCASSPDSSYNEQFFGPGTRLTVL.

This clonotype was found once. The chain combines TRBV7-2 with TRBJ2-3, with a possible D match to TRBD2 (7 bases). The CDR3 runs to 15 residues. Germline CDR1 SGHTA, CDR2 FQGNSA. Trimming took off 2 bases at V and 11 bases at J, with 20 bases between the two ends. The CDR3 bases are TGTGCCAGCAGCTTAAGGGGGGGGCACACCGGTGAGCAGTATTTT. It yields the protein CASSLRGGHTGEQYF.

This clonotype appeared many times. The chain employs TRBV12-3 or TRBV12-4 and TRBJ1-1; D not resolved. This CDR3 comprises 14 residues. V lost 5 bases and J 4 bases, leaving 14 bases between the germline ends. This chain's CDR3 is CASSPSGFGTEAFF. CDR3 DNA: TGTGCCAGCAGTCCCTCGGGTTTTGGCACTGAAGCTTTCTTT.

This clonotype was observed at least ten times. The rearrangement uses TRBV10-3 and TRBJ2-1; D may be TRBD2 (5 bases). CDR1 and CDR2 from the germline V gene are ENHRY and SYGVKD. The germline V and J ends were trimmed by 2 bases and 8 bases, with 13 bases remaining between them. CDR3 length equals 14 residues. This chain's CDR3 is CAISEGGPGDEQFF. The CDR3 DNA sequence: TGTGCCATCAGTGAGGGCGGACCCGGGGATGAGCAGTTCTTC.